The 2 T cell receptor beta chains below were found in one sample sequenced in a study of T cells after yellow fever vaccination. TCRdb analysed the 5' RACE reads with MiXCR anew, one entry per CDR3 protein. The sample has around 310,000 distinct CDR3 sequences, 3.6% seen once. The material sequenced was PBMCs, taken on the day of the yellow fever booster vaccination. These receptors all come from a man between 18 and 35 years old who received the YFV17D yellow fever vaccine.

In its sample, this clonotype was seen many times. CDR3 residues: CSARETGAYEQYF. The CDR3 DNA is TGCAGTGCTAGAGAGACAGGGGCCTACGAGCAGTACTTC. This chain links TRBV20-1 with TRBJ2-7; TRBD1 aligns across 8 bases. The CDR3 has 13 amino acids. Germline values: CDR1 DFQATT, CDR2 SNEGSKA (reference sequence). Losses at the gene ends were 0 bases for V and 2 bases for J; bases not matched to a gene: 0.

This clonotype showed up many times. The chain has TRBV9 and TRBJ2-2; D is uncertain. V dropped 4 bases and J dropped 0 bases, with 7 bases sitting between them. Germline V gene sequence: CDR1 SGDLS, CDR2 YYNGEE. The CDR3 extends over 14 amino acids. Here the CDR3 reads CASSSPSNTGELFF. The CDR3 DNA reads TGTGCCAGCAGCTCTCCATCGAACACCGGGGAGCTGTTTTTT.